Described below is a single TCR beta chain sequence and its context. Antigen: not known. The data derive from a study of blood T cells in healthy people across ages. Extracted total RNA amounted to at least 5.5 micrograms for each sample. Then a second PCR, running about 7 to 11 cycles, was carried out with a sample-barcoded 5' primer and a J-beta primer mix. TCRdb re-derived calls from the 5' RACE reads in MiXCR, one entry per CDR3 protein. The sample has roughly 1,500,000 distinct CDR3 sequences, about 40% seen once. CDR3 size: 14 residues. Germline-derived CDR1 and CDR2 are MNHEY and SMNVEV (reference sequence). The V gene lost 6 bases and the J gene lost 2 bases, with 12 bases spanning the gap. Study results and limitations: Those diversity estimates obtained from one million T cells were thought to be underestimates.

The V call is TRBV27, the J call TRBJ2-3; possibly TRBD2 for D (5 bases). The TCR was taken from a woman aged 18-29 years in good health. Sequencing was performed on blood. CDR3: CASSLMDSTDTQYF. The CDR3 nucleotides are TGTGCCAGCAGCTTAATGGACTCCACAGATACGCAGTATTTT.